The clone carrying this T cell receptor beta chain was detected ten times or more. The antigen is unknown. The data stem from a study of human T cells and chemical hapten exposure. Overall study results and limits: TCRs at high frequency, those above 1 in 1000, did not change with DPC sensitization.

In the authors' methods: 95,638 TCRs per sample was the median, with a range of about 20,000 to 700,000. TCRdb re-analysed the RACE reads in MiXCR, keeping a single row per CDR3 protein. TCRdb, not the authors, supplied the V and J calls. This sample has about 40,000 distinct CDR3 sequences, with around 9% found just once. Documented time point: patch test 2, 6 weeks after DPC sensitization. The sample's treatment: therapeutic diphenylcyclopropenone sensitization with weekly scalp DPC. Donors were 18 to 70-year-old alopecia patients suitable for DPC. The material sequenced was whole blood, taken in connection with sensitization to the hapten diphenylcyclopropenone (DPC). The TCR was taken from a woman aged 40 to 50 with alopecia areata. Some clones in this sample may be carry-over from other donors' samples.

The CDR3 DNA is TGTGCCAGCACCGACAGGTCTAATCAGCCCCAGCATTTT. It translates to CASTDRSNQPQHF. The genes are TRBV6-6 and TRBJ1-5; possible D gene TRBD1, 6 bases. The CDR3 runs 13 residues. In germline, CDR1 is MNHNY, CDR2 SVGAGI (reference sequence). V was clipped by 7 bases and J by 4 bases, with 11 bases between them.